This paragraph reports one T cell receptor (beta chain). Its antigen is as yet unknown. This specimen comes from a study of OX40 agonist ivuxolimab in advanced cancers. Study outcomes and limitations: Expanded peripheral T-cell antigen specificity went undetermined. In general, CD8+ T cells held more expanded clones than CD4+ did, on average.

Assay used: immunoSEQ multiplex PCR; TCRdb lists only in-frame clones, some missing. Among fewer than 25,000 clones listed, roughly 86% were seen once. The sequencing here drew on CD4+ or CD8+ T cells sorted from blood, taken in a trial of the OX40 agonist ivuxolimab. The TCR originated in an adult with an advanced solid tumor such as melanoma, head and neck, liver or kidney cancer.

The CDR3 reads CASSSSRTANYGYTF. CDR3 nucleotide sequence: TGCGCCAGCAGCTCTTCCCGGACAGCCAACTATGGCTACACCTTC. The rearrangement uses TRBV5-1 and TRBJ1-2; D is perhaps TRBD1 (6 bases). V was trimmed by 3 bases and J by 2 bases, leaving 14 bases between them. The CDR3 is 15 residues long. Per germline, CDR1 SGHRS and CDR2 YFSETQ.